These 17 T cell receptor beta chains were sequenced from one sample in a study of T cell responses to AZD1222 COVID-19 vaccine. Repertoires were generated with immunoSEQ multiplex PCR, while TCRdb's copy carries only in-frame clones and drops some. The data hold about 150,000 clones, with 85% to 90% observed a single time. The source material was peripheral blood, sampled 28 days after the second AZD1222 dose. Receptor source: an adult who received the AZD1222 COVID-19 vaccine.

The V and J genes are TRBV3-1 (or the pseudogene TRBV3-2) and TRBJ1-1; the match to TRBD1 covers 7 bases. Trimming cost V 8 bases and J 1 base; bases outside gene matches: 7. The CDR3 runs to 14 residues. CDR1 and CDR2 (germline): LGHDT, YNNKEL (reference sequence). CDR3 residues: CASENRGWNTEAFF. In DNA form, the CDR3 reads TGTGCCAGCGAAAACAGGGGATGGAACACTGAAGCTTTCTTT.

The rearrangement uses TRBV4-2 and TRBJ1-2, with 7 nucleotides matching TRBD1. The germline V gene has CDR1 LGHNA and CDR2 YNFKEQ. This CDR3 region has 14 residues. The junction had 10 bases not matched to a gene; V was cut back by 5 bases and J by 7 bases. CDR3 bases: TGTGCCAGCAGCGCACGGGACAGACCATCTGGCTACACCTTC. Translated: CASSARDRPSGYTF.

This rearrangement joins TRBV7-9 to TRBJ1-1; D unclear. V lost 5 bases and J lost 5, with 15 bases in between. Germline V gene sequence: CDR1 SEHNR, CDR2 FQNEAQ (reference sequence). CDR3 length: 14 amino acids. For the CDR3, the DNA is TGTGCCAGCAGCCCAACGGACCCGGGGACTGAAGCTTTCTTT. It specifies CASSPTDPGTEAFF. Drawing the rest from reference TRBV7-9 and TRBJ1-1, the complete variable domain is DTGVSQNPRHKITKRGQNVTFRCDPISEHNRLYWYRQTLGQGPEFLTYFQNEAQLEKSRLLSDRFSAERPKGSFSTLEIQRTEQGDSAMYLCASSPTDPGTEAFFGQGTRLTVV.

This sequence joins TRBV7-2 and TRBJ2-1; no clear D gene. V was shortened by 1 base and J by 2 bases, with 6 bases between the two germline ends. The CDR3 covers 14 residues. Per germline, CDR1 SGHTA and CDR2 FQGNSA. The CDR3 region has the DNA TGTGCCAGCAGCTTAGGAGAGACCTACAATGAGCAGTTCTTC. Protein sequence: CASSLGETYNEQFF.

The rearrangement links TRBV7-2 to TRBJ1-6; D uncertain. CDR3 size: 15 residues. The germline V and J ends were trimmed by 5 bases and 6 bases, with 14 bases remaining between them. The germline CDR1 and CDR2 sequences are SGHTA and FQGNSA. CDR3 residues: CASSLFRATNSPLHF. CDR3 DNA: TGTGCCAGCAGCCTCTTCCGGGCCACTAATTCACCCCTCCACTTT.

The genes are TRBV5-1 and TRBJ2-1; 12 nucleotides align to TRBD2. J was trimmed by 4 bases and V by 0 bases; bases with no gene match: 2. CDR1 SGHRS and CDR2 YFSETQ come from the germline V gene. The CDR3 is 16 amino acids. The DNA for the CDR3 is TGCGCCAGCAGCTTGGGGGGGACTAGCGGGTACAATGAGCAGTTCTTC. It specifies CASSLGGTSGYNEQFF.

This clone turned up a few times. The rearrangement joins TRBV10-3 to TRBJ2-3; tentatively, D is TRBD1 or TRBD2 (5 bases each). Deletions cut 3 bases from V and 1 base from J, with 14 bases between. The CDR3 runs to 16 residues. Germline V gene lookup returns CDR1 ENHRY and CDR2 SYGVKD. The CDR3 nucleotides are TGTGCCATCAGTGACGGACGGGACCTTGGCACAGATACGCAGTATTTT. It encodes CAISDGRDLGTDTQYF.

The chain uses TRBV5-6 and TRBJ1-2, with 8 bases aligning to TRBD1. Germline CDR1 reads SGHDT; CDR2 reads YYEEEE. V was pared by 1 base and J by 7 bases, with 6 bases of the junction left unmatched. The CDR3 has 14 residues. The CDR3 bases are TGTGCCAGCAGCTTGCTTCCCGGGACAGGTGGCTACACCTTC. Protein product: CASSLLPGTGGYTF.

The chain couples TRBV7-9 to TRBJ1-2; D unclear. The CDR3 runs to 13 residues. V lost 3 bases and J lost 8, with 13 bases in between. Germline CDR1 SEHNR, CDR2 FQNEAQ (reference sequence). CDR3 coding DNA: TGTGCCAGCAGCTTCACAGACGGGAGGGGCTACACCTTC. This sequence encodes CASSFTDGRGYTF.

The V call is TRBV29-1, the J call TRBJ1-4, with TRBD1 identical over 10 bases. The CDR3 loop spans 11 amino acids. J was trimmed by 10 bases and V by 8 bases; bases with no gene match: 4. The germline V gene has CDR1 SQVTM and CDR2 ANQGSEA. CDR3 in amino acids: CSHGQGGKLFF. CDR3 in DNA: TGCAGCCACGGACAGGGGGGAAAACTGTTTTTT.

This clone occurred many times. J is TRBJ1-4 and V is TRBV9; no clear D gene. V was pared by 0 bases and J by 7 bases, with 16 bases between. The CDR3 covers 16 residues. Germline values: CDR1 SGDLS, CDR2 YYNGEE. CDR3: CASSVGNVGEGEKLFF. For the CDR3, the DNA is TGTGCCAGCAGCGTAGGAAATGTCGGGGAAGGTGAAAAACTGTTTTTT.

The chain carries TRBV6-2 or TRBV6-3 and TRBJ1-1; D not resolved. The CDR3 is made up of 11 amino acids. The V gene's germline CDR1 is MNHEY and CDR2 SVGEGT. Trimming shortened V by 9 bases and J by 2 bases, and 7 bases separated the two germline ends. The DNA of the CDR3 is TGTGCCAGTAGTACCAACACTGAAGCTTTCTTT. Amino acids: CASSTNTEAFF.

This chain joins TRBV6-4 and TRBJ1-5; D unclear. Trimming took off 4 bases at V and 5 bases at J, with 12 bases between the two ends. CDR1 is MRHNA and CDR2 is SNTAGT in the germline V gene. The CDR3 totals 14 residues. This CDR3 is CASSGVLVHQPQHF. CDR3 coding DNA: TGTGCCAGCAGTGGGGTTCTCGTGCATCAGCCCCAGCATTTT.

The gene calls are TRBV9 and TRBJ2-3; the match to TRBD2 covers 11 bases. V shed 3 bases, J shed 0 bases, and the junction held 6 bases outside the gene matches. Germline V gene lookup returns CDR1 SGDLS and CDR2 YYNGEE. The CDR3 length is 17 residues. In DNA, the CDR3 is TGTGCCAGCAGCGCAACGGGACTAGCGGCTAGCACAGATACGCAGTATTTT. It yields the protein CASSATGLAASTDTQYF.

The CDR3 loop is CASSPGTLNQPQHF. CDR3 nucleotide sequence: TGTGCCAGCAGCCCCGGGACACTTAATCAGCCCCAGCATTTT. The chain combines TRBV7-2 with TRBJ1-5, with D possibly matching TRBD1 (6 bases). Trimming took off 5 bases at V and 4 bases at J, with 12 bases between the two ends. This CDR3 region has 14 residues. The germline V gene has CDR1 SGHTA and CDR2 FQGNSA.

Only one count was recorded for this clone. This chain joins TRBV7-2 and TRBJ1-1, with TRBD1 as a possible D gene (5 bases). Trimming shortened V by 5 bases and J by 3 bases, and 19 bases separated the two germline ends. The CDR3 has 16 residues. From germline, CDR1 is SGHTA and CDR2 FQGNSA. CDR3 DNA: TGTGCCAGCAGCCTCAGGGTCTTTTCTACTGACACTGAAGCTTTCTTT. This sequence encodes CASSLRVFSTDTEAFF. Supplemented by reference TRBV7-2 and TRBJ1-1, the full variable domain reads GAGVSQSPSNKVTEKGKDVELRCDPISGHTALYWYRQSLGQGLEFLIYFQGNSAPDKSGLPSDRFSAERTGGSVSTLTIQRTQQEDSAVYLCASSLRVFSTDTEAFFGQGTRLTVV.

J is TRBJ2-2 and V is TRBV7-9; no clear D. Germline assignment: CDR1 SEHNR and CDR2 FQNEAQ (reference sequence). V lost 4 bases, J lost 3 bases, and 9 bases lay in between. The CDR3 totals 14 residues. The CDR3 here is CASSSISDTGELFF. The CDR3 DNA sequence: TGTGCCAGCAGCTCCATATCGGACACCGGGGAGCTGTTTTTT.